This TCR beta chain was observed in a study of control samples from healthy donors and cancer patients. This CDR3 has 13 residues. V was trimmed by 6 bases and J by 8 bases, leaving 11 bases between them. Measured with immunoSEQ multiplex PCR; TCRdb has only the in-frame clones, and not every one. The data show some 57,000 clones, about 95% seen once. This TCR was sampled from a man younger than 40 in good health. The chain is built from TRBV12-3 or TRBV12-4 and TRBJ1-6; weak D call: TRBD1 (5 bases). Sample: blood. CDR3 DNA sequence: TGTGCCAGCAGGAGTGGGGGGGATTCACCCCTCCACTTT. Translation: CASRSGGDSPLHF.